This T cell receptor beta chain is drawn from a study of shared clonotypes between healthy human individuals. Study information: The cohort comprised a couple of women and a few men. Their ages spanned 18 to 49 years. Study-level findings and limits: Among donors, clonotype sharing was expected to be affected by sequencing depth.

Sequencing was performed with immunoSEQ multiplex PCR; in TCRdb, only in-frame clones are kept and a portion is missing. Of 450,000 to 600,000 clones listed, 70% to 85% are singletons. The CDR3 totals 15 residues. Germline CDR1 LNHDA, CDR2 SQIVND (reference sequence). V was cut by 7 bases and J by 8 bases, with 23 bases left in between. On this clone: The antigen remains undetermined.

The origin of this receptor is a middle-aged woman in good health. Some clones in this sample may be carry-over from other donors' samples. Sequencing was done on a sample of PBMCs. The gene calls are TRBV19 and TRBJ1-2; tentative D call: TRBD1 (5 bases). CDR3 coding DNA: TGTGCCAGTAAAGGAGAACGGGGGATTCAGTACGGCTACACCTTC. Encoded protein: CASKGERGIQYGYTF.